This T cell receptor beta chain derives from a study of cytomegalovirus exposure and HLA in healthy donors. Each donor was nominally healthy when sampled (though unrecorded immune exposures were likely). A word on this clone: Its antigen is unknown.

Both 60 Vbeta primers and 13 Jbeta primers went into the PCR. The table came from immunoSEQ multiplex PCR; TCRdb's copy has only in-frame clones and leaves some out. Found here are more than 200,000 clones, 60% to 80% of them singletons; the top ten hold around 1.9%. Study conclusions and caveats: Reportedly, cytomegalovirus status was diagnosed with high sensitivity and specificity. A reported reduction in N-insertions relative to the approximately 670-donor mean was seen in an Asian-associated ancestry cluster in a later analysis. CMV serostatus stood as the only immune exposure information on hand.

The germline CDR1 and CDR2 sequences are MNHEY and SMNVEV (reference sequence). After removal of 4 bases from V and 4 bases from J, the junction contained 6 bases not matched to a gene. The CDR3 extends over 15 amino acids. This chain links TRBV27 with TRBJ1-1, with 10 bases that match TRBD1. The specimen sequenced was PBMCs. The clonotype comes from a male donor in good health and CMV-seronegative. The CDR3 sequence is CASSSPRTGGTEAFF. As DNA, the CDR3 is TGTGCCAGCAGTTCCCCCCGGACAGGGGGCACTGAAGCTTTCTTT.